These 30 T cell receptor beta chains were all obtained from the same sample, sequenced in a study of cytomegalovirus exposure and HLA in healthy donors. Both 60 Vbeta primers and 13 Jbeta primers went into the PCR. Here immunoSEQ multiplex PCR was the method, and the copy in TCRdb shows in-frame clones only, minus some. The sample includes approximately 160,000 clones, 60% to 85% of them seen just once. The specimen was PBMCs. Every receptor here comes from a woman between 50 and 59 years old in good health and CMV-seropositive.

The count of this clone is one. CDR3 amino acids: CASSRSGGGDTQYF. In DNA, the CDR3 is TGTGCCAGCTCACGAAGCGGGGGGGGAGATACGCAGTATTTT. This chain connects TRBV18 to TRBJ2-3; TRBD2 matches 10 bases. CDR1 and CDR2 from the germline V gene are KGHSH and LQKENI. The CDR3 length is 14 residues. V shed 4 bases, J shed 5 bases, and the junction held 3 bases outside the gene matches.

This clone was detected a few times. This sequence joins TRBV6-1 and TRBJ2-7, with 10 nucleotides matching TRBD2. V shed 10 bases, J shed 5 bases, and the junction held 5 bases outside the gene matches. CDR1 and CDR2 from the germline V gene are MNHNS and SASEGT. This CDR3 has 12 residues. The CDR3 is CATTLAGNEQYF. Here the CDR3 DNA reads TGTGCCACCACACTAGCGGGGAACGAGCAGTACTTC.

This clone turned up a few times. This sequence joins TRBV7-2 and TRBJ2-1, with 12 bases lining up with TRBD2. The CDR3 spans 17 residues. V shed 0 bases and J 5 bases; nucleotides not matched to a gene: 5. Per the germline V gene, CDR1 is SGHTA and CDR2 is FQGNSA. CDR3 sequence: CASSLAYRTSGNNEQFF. In DNA, the CDR3 is TGTGCCAGCAGCTTAGCGTACAGGACTAGCGGGAACAATGAGCAGTTCTTC.

The chain uses TRBV4-3 and TRBJ1-4; D is unclear. This CDR3 is built from 15 residues. CDR1 is LGHNA and CDR2 is YSLEER in the germline V gene. Trimming took off 0 bases at V and 5 bases at J, with 10 bases between the two ends. CDR3 bases: TGCGCCAGCAGCCAAGATTTGCAGGCGAATGAAAAACTGTTTTTT. Translation: CASSQDLQANEKLFF.

With regard to this clone: Other DNA sequences in this sample translate to the same CDR3. J is TRBJ1-1 and V is TRBV5-1; 8 nucleotides agree with TRBD1. The length of the CDR3 is 16 residues. Trimming took 0 bases from V and 7 from J; bases not matched to a gene: 11. CDR1 and CDR2 from the germline V gene are SGHRS and YFSETQ. The CDR3 reads CASSLGGQGAINEAFF. In DNA form, the CDR3 reads TGCGCCAGCAGCTTGGGGGGGCAGGGGGCAATCAATGAAGCTTTCTTT.

This clone was observed a few times. V gene TRBV6-1 combines with J gene TRBJ2-7; possibly TRBD1 for D (5 bases). The CDR3 spans 13 residues. Germline CDR1 is MNHNS and CDR2 is SASEGT. V gave up 3 bases and J gave up 4 bases, with 10 bases separating them. CDR3 nucleotide sequence: TGTGCCAGCAGTGACAGGGTGGGTTACGAGCAGTACTTC. Translation: CASSDRVGYEQYF.

The V gene is TRBV14, the J gene TRBJ1-5, with 7 bases identical to TRBD1. With V trimmed by 7 bases and J by 0 bases, 21 bases remained unmatched. Germline V gives CDR1 SGHDN, CDR2 FVKESK. This CDR3 is 20 amino acids long. CDR3 coding DNA: TGTGCCAGCACACTACAGGGGCTGGGGTATATGGGTTATAGCAATCAGCCCCAGCATTTT. This gives the protein CASTLQGLGYMGYSNQPQHF.

The V call is TRBV15, the J call TRBJ2-5; 8 nucleotides agree with TRBD1. Germline V gives CDR1 LNHNV, CDR2 YYDKDF (reference sequence). The CDR3 totals 15 residues. V was clipped by 3 bases and J by 1 base; unmatched bases: 4. In nucleotides, the CDR3 is TGTGCCACCAGCAGGATGACAGGGGCCCAAGAGACCCAGTACTTC. This sequence encodes CATSRMTGAQETQYF.

The gene calls are TRBV6-6 and TRBJ1-1; D remains unclear. CDR1 MNHNY and CDR2 SVGAGI come from the germline V gene (reference sequence). V was clipped by 10 bases and J by 0 bases, with 12 bases between them. The CDR3 length is 13 residues. CDR3 region: CAIHAGLNTEAFF. CDR3 bases: TGTGCCATCCACGCGGGCCTGAACACTGAAGCTTTCTTT.

The V and J genes are TRBV2 and TRBJ1-3, with 8 positions matching TRBD1. V dropped 8 bases and J dropped 0; count of bases not matched to a gene: 9. The germline V gene has CDR1 SNHLY and CDR2 FYNNEI. The CDR3 has 16 residues. The CDR3 loop reads CASGWTGRSSGNTIYF. For the CDR3, the DNA is TGTGCCAGCGGCTGGACAGGGAGAAGCTCTGGAAACACCATATATTTT.

This clone showed up many times. J is TRBJ2-1 and V is TRBV28; TRBD1 is a possible D gene (5 bases). The germline V gene encodes CDR1 MDHEN and CDR2 SYDVKM. Trimming stripped 3 bases from V and 1 base from J, with 13 bases between. CDR3 length: 16 residues. CDR3 loop: CASSLIGAESYNEQFF. As DNA, the CDR3 is TGTGCCAGCAGTTTGATTGGGGCGGAATCCTACAATGAGCAGTTCTTC.

The V call is TRBV5-5, the J call TRBJ1-1; 7 bases agree with TRBD1. This CDR3 is built from 17 residues. The germline gives CDR1 SGHKS, CDR2 YYEKEE (reference sequence). Losses at the gene ends were 3 bases for V and 4 bases for J; bases not matched to a gene: 15. Here the CDR3 reads CASSSGATGAAGTEAFF. The CDR3 bases are TGTGCCAGCAGCTCGGGAGCCACAGGGGCCGCGGGCACTGAAGCTTTCTTT.

The rearrangement links TRBV10-3 to TRBJ2-1, with D hard to call. The V end was cut by 4 bases, the J end by 5 bases, with 12 bases between. The CDR3 extends over 14 amino acids. From germline, CDR1 is ENHRY and CDR2 SYGVKD. The CDR3 DNA sequence: TGTGCCATCAGTGGGGCAGATATCAACAATGAGCAGTTCTTC. It codes for CAISGADINNEQFF.

J is TRBJ1-1 and V is TRBV7-9; 8 bases align to TRBD1. Trimming at V came to 5 bases and at J to 4 bases, leaving 6 bases not matched to a gene. Germline lookup yields CDR1 SEHNR and CDR2 FQNEAQ (reference sequence). This CDR3 is built from 14 residues. For the CDR3, the DNA is TGTGCCAGCAGCCCCCCCAGGGGGCTCACTGAAGCTTTCTTT. This codes for CASSPPRGLTEAFF.

The genes are TRBV28 and TRBJ2-7; TRBD2 aligns across 16 bases. Trimming cost V 6 bases and J 3 bases; bases outside gene matches: 11. The germline V gene has CDR1 MDHEN and CDR2 SYDVKM. The CDR3 length is 18 residues. The CDR3 nucleotides are TGTGCCAGCAGCCATCTAGGGACTAGCGGGAGGGGGGGCTACGAGCAGTACTTC. It translates to CASSHLGTSGRGGYEQYF. The full variable domain, its missing parts supplied by reference TRBV28 and TRBJ2-7, is DVKVTQSSRYLVKRTGEKVFLECVQDMDHENMFWYRQDPGLGLRLIYFSYDVKMKEKGDIPEGYSVSREKKERFSLILESASTNQTSMYLCASSHLGTSGRGGYEQYFGPGTRLTVT.

A single count supports this clone. V usage is TRBV7-2 and J usage is TRBJ1-1; no clear D gene. V shed 2 bases and J shed 6 bases, with 10 bases lying between them. Germline CDR1 is SGHTA and CDR2 is FQGNSA. CDR3 length equals 13 residues. The CDR3 region is CASSLMRGPEAFF. The CDR3 DNA reads TGTGCCAGCAGCTTAATGCGAGGGCCTGAAGCTTTCTTT.

This chain uses TRBV5-1 with TRBJ2-2; D is unclear. Trimming shortened V by 4 bases and J by 3 bases, and 13 bases separated the two germline ends. Germline loops: CDR1 SGHRS, CDR2 YFSETQ. This CDR3 is built from 15 residues. The CDR3 region has the DNA TGCGCCAGCAGCCCTAGAGCCCCTGACACCGGGGAGCTGTTTTTT. It yields the protein CASSPRAPDTGELFF.

The V call is TRBV28, the J call TRBJ1-2; D remains unclear. The V gene lost 4 bases and the J gene lost 1 base, with 7 bases spanning the gap. The CDR3 length is 13 residues. CDR1 is MDHEN and CDR2 is SYDVKM in the germline V gene. The CDR3 here is CASSSGFNYGYTF. In DNA form, the CDR3 reads TGTGCCAGCAGTTCCGGGTTTAACTATGGCTACACCTTC.

The chain carries TRBV7-9 and TRBJ1-2; D not certain. V was trimmed by 2 bases and J by 4 bases, leaving 11 bases between them. The CDR3 is made up of 14 amino acids. CDR1 is SEHNR, CDR2 FQNEAQ, per germline (reference sequence). This CDR3 reads CASSLSLGVYGYTF. The CDR3 DNA reads TGTGCCAGCAGCTTAAGTCTGGGAGTCTATGGCTACACCTTC. The entire variable domain, with the rest obtained from reference TRBV7-9 and TRBJ1-2, is as follows: DTGVSQNPRHKITKRGQNVTFRCDPISEHNRLYWYRQTLGQGPEFLTYFQNEAQLEKSRLLSDRFSAERPKGSFSTLEIQRTEQGDSAMYLCASSLSLGVYGYTFGSGTRLTVV.

The J gene is TRBJ2-3, the V gene TRBV12-5; D perhaps matches TRBD1 (6 bases). Germline lookup yields CDR1 LGHNT and CDR2 FRNRAP. V lost 7 bases to trimming and J lost 7 bases, with 24 bases between them. The length of the CDR3 is 16 residues. DNA for the CDR3: TGTGCTAGTGCCCCTAACAGGGCCTCCTCCGTGCATACGCAGTATTTT. This translates into CASAPNRASSVHTQYF.

The chain employs TRBV10-3 and TRBJ2-1, with TRBD1 matching over 9 bases. The CDR3 extends over 18 amino acids. Losses at the gene ends were 2 bases for V and 4 bases for J; bases not matched to a gene: 12. CDR1 and CDR2 from the germline V gene are ENHRY and SYGVKD. CDR3 DNA: TGTGCCATCAGTGAGCCACTTCTTGGGGACAGGGTGTACAATGAGCAGTTCTTC. This translates into CAISEPLLGDRVYNEQFF.

V gene TRBV5-4 combines with J gene TRBJ2-3; 7 nucleotides line up with TRBD2. The ends lost 1 base at V and 4 bases at J; junction bases unmatched: 6. CDR1 is SGHNT, CDR2 YYREEE, per germline (reference sequence). This CDR3 has 15 residues. CDR3 in DNA: TGTGCCAGCAGCTTGAGCGGCGGGGGAGCAGATACGCAGTATTTT. Translated, it gives CASSLSGGGADTQYF.

V and J are TRBV7-2 and TRBJ2-1, with TRBD2 matching over 11 bases. The CDR3 consists of 16 residues. J lost 4 bases, V lost 5 bases, and 7 bases had no gene match. Looked up from germline, CDR1 is SGHTA and CDR2 is FQGNSA. CDR3 in DNA: TGTGCCAGCAGCCTACCGGGACTAGCGGTATACAATGAGCAGTTCTTC. Translated: CASSLPGLAVYNEQFF.

This chain uses TRBV11-2 with TRBJ2-3; D is unclear. Germline V gene lookup returns CDR1 SGHAT and CDR2 FQNNGV. The V gene lost 7 bases and the J gene lost 4 bases, with 6 bases spanning the gap. The CDR3 runs to 11 residues. CDR3 sequence reads: CASTTADTQYF. DNA for the CDR3: TGTGCCAGCACCACGGCAGATACGCAGTATTTT.

V and J are TRBV29-1 and TRBJ1-2; 9 bases are shared with TRBD1. This CDR3 comprises 14 residues. Germline V gene data show CDR1 as SQVTM and CDR2 as ANQGSEA. Trimming at V came to 0 bases and at J to 4 bases, leaving 3 bases not matched to a gene. The chain's CDR3 is CSVEEQQGAYGYTF. In nucleotides, the CDR3 is TGCAGCGTTGAAGAACAACAGGGGGCCTATGGCTACACCTTC.

This sequence joins TRBV9 and TRBJ2-1; D possibly corresponds to TRBD2 (7 bases). V lost 0 bases and J lost 3, with 13 bases in between. Germline CDR1 and CDR2: SGDLS and YYNGEE. This CDR3 region has 16 residues. For the CDR3, the DNA is TGTGCCAGCAGCGTAGCGGGGGGCATTGGCTACAATGAGCAGTTCTTC. Translating it yields CASSVAGGIGYNEQFF.

The CDR3 is CASSTGTSGAGHNEQFF. The CDR3 coding sequence is TGCGCCAGCAGCACCGGGACTAGCGGGGCCGGGCACAATGAGCAGTTCTTC. The chain carries TRBV5-1 and TRBJ2-1; 13 nucleotides match TRBD2. V lost 4 bases to trimming and J lost 5 bases; unmatched junction nucleotides: 9. This CDR3 has 17 amino acids. Germline V CDR1 and CDR2: SGHRS, YFSETQ.

The V gene is TRBV4-1, the J gene TRBJ2-1; 8 positions match TRBD2. Germline CDR1 is MGHRA and CDR2 is YSYEKL. J gave up 6 bases and V 5 bases, and 9 bases lay outside the gene matches. CDR3 length: 15 residues. The CDR3 region is CASSGSGENGNEQFF. The DNA for the CDR3 is TGCGCCAGCAGCGGTAGCGGGGAGAACGGCAATGAGCAGTTCTTC.

The rearrangement joins TRBV30 to TRBJ2-7; 8 nucleotides align to TRBD1. Trimming at V came to 5 bases and at J to 0 bases, leaving 6 bases not matched to a gene. There are 14 residues in the CDR3. Germline lookup yields CDR1 GTSNPN and CDR2 SVGIG (reference sequence). The CDR3 nucleotides are TGTGCCTGGGGGGCCAGGGGGCACTCCTACGAGCAGTACTTC. Protein product: CAWGARGHSYEQYF.

The chain recombines TRBV5-6 with TRBJ1-1; 8 bases agree with TRBD1. Germline values: CDR1 SGHDT, CDR2 YYEEEE. Trimming removed 6 bases from V and 1 base from J; junction bases left unmatched: 5. There are 14 residues in the CDR3. CDR3 protein: CASIFTGGNTEAFF. The CDR3, as DNA: TGTGCCAGCATATTTACAGGGGGGAACACTGAAGCTTTCTTT.